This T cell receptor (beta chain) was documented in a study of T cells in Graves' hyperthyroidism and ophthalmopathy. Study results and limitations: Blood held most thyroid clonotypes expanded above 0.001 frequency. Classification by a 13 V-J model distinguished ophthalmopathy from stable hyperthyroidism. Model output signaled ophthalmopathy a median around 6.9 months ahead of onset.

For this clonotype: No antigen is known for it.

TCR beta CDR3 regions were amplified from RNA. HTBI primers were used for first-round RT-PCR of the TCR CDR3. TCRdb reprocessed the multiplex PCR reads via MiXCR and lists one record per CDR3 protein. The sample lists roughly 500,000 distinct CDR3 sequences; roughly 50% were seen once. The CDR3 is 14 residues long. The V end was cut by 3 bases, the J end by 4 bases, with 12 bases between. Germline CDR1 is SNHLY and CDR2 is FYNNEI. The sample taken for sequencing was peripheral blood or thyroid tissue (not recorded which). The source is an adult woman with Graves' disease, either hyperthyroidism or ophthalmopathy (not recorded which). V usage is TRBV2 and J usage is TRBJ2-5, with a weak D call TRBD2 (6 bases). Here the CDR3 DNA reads TGTGCCAGCAGTGAGAAGGGACTGGGAGAGACCCAGTACTTC. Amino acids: CASSEKGLGETQYF.